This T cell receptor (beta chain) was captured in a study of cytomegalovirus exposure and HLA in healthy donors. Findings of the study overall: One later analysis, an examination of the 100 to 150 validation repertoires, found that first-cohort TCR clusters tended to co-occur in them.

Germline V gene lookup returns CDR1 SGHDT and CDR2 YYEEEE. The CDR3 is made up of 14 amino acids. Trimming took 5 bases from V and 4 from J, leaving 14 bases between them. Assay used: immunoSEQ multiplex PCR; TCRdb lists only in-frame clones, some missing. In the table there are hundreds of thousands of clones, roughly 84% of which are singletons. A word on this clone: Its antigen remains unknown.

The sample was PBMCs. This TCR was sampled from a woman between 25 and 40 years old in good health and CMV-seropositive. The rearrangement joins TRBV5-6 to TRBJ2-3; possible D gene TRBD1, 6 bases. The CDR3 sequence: CASSRLQGADTQYF. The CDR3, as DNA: TGTGCCAGCAGTAGATTACAGGGCGCAGATACGCAGTATTTT. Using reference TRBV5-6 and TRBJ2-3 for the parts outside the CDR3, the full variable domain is DAGVTQSPTHLIKTRGQQVTLRCSPKSGHDTVSWYQQALGQGPQFIFQYYEEEERQRGNFPDRFSGHQFPNYSSELNVNALLLGDSALYLCASSRLQGADTQYFGPGTRLTVL.